The source of this T cell receptor beta chain is a study of OX40 agonist ivuxolimab in advanced cancers. Study overall: Patients in dose escalation had liver, melanoma, kidney or head and neck cancers.

Per germline, CDR1 SGHNT and CDR2 YENEEA. This CDR3 comprises 13 residues. Trimming removed 1 base from V and 4 bases from J, with 4 bases in between. Details on this clone: Its antigen is unidentified.

Study observations and caveats: Average numbers of expanded clones were greater in CD8+ T cells than in CD4+. Those patients achieving a partial response at 0.1-3.0 mg/kg showed among the lowest clonal expansion.

Libraries were prepared by immunoSEQ multiplex PCR; TCRdb keeps only in-frame clonotypes and omits some of them. The sample records 55,000 to 80,000 clones, 85% to 90% being singletons. This clonotype was obtained from an adult with an advanced solid tumor such as melanoma, head and neck, liver or kidney cancer. Sample: CD4+ or CD8+ T cells sorted from blood, taken in a trial of the OX40 agonist ivuxolimab. This chain connects TRBV11-3 to TRBJ2-2; D is uncertain. Here the CDR3 DNA reads TGTGCCAGCAGCTTAGTTAGCACCGGGGAGCTGTTTTTT. Its protein is CASSLVSTGELFF. Together with reference TRBV11-3 and TRBJ2-2, the CDR3 gives the full variable domain: EAGVVQSPRYKIIEKKQPVAFWCNPISGHNTLYWYLQNLGQGPELLIRYENEEAVDDSQLPKDRFSAERLKGVDSTLKIQPAELGDSAVYLCASSLVSTGELFFGEGSRLTVL.